A selection of T cell receptor beta chains follows, all from one sample in a study of blood T cell repertoires in COVID-19. Only in-frame clones appear in the TCRdb table, and some are missing; sequencing was by immunoSEQ multiplex PCR. The sample carries roughly 160,000 clones, 80% to 90% recorded once. Source material: peripheral blood. The receptors originated from a woman in her fifties or sixties with COVID-19, enrolled during active disease. Each CDR3 is given with its conserved first and last residue. Each record gives: D gene, V gene, clone size, J gene, CDR3 protein, CDR3 DNA. The D gene is left open where the match is weak. The size field is filled for only some rows; it gives once, few, many or a size class.

d_call: TRBD2
v_call: TRBV18
clone_size: .
j_call: TRBJ2-3
cdr3_aa: CASSPEEAGAYTDTQYF
cdr3_nt: TGTGCCAGCTCACCAGAGGAAGCGGGGGCCTACACAGATACGCAGTATTTT

d_call: TRBD1
v_call: TRBV19
clone_size: .
j_call: TRBJ2-7
cdr3_aa: CASSTLDRGPGYEQYF
cdr3_nt: TGTGCCAGTAGTACCCTCGACAGGGGCCCGGGGTACGAGCAGTACTTC

d_call: TRBD2
v_call: TRBV2
clone_size: .
j_call: TRBJ2-3
cdr3_aa: CASSRRGGGTDTQYF
cdr3_nt: TGTGCCAGCAGTCGCCGGGGCGGGGGGACAGATACGCAGTATTTT

d_call: .
v_call: TRBV3-1/TRBV3-2
clone_size: .
j_call: TRBJ2-3
cdr3_aa: CASSLTRADTQYF
cdr3_nt: TGTGCCAGCAGCCTGACACGAGCAGATACGCAGTATTTT

d_call: TRBD1
v_call: TRBV11-2
clone_size: .
j_call: TRBJ2-3
cdr3_aa: CASSQTGSRDTQYF
cdr3_nt: TGTGCCAGCAGCCAGACAGGGTCCCGGGATACGCAGTATTTT

d_call: .
v_call: TRBV29-1
clone_size: once
j_call: TRBJ2-6
cdr3_aa: CSVEGSGAGANVLTF
cdr3_nt: TGCAGCGTTGAAGGGTCGGGGGCTGGGGCCAACGTCCTGACTTTC

d_call: TRBD2
v_call: TRBV18
clone_size: .
j_call: TRBJ2-4
cdr3_aa: CASSPWRGGENIQYF
cdr3_nt: TGTGCCAGCTCACCATGGAGGGGAGGGGAAAACATTCAGTACTTC

d_call: .
v_call: TRBV30
clone_size: .
j_call: TRBJ2-6
cdr3_aa: CAWMGRVASGANVLTF
cdr3_nt: TGTGCCTGGATGGGCAGGGTTGCTTCTGGGGCCAACGTCCTGACTTTC

d_call: TRBD1
v_call: TRBV5-1
clone_size: .
j_call: TRBJ1-2
cdr3_aa: CASSIRTGSAAYGYTF
cdr3_nt: TGCGCCAGCAGCATACGGACAGGATCGGCGGCCTATGGCTACACCTTC

d_call: .
v_call: TRBV4-2
clone_size: .
j_call: TRBJ1-2
cdr3_aa: CASSQDLGGGDGYTF
cdr3_nt: TGTGCCAGCAGCCAAGATTTGGGGGGAGGCGATGGCTACACCTTC

d_call: TRBD1
v_call: TRBV3-1/TRBV3-2
clone_size: .
j_call: TRBJ2-1
cdr3_aa: CASSQASGGWQFF
cdr3_nt: TGTGCCAGCAGCCAAGCTTCAGGGGGCTGGCAGTTCTTC

d_call: .
v_call: TRBV19
clone_size: .
j_call: TRBJ2-2
cdr3_aa: CASSIEDKNTGELFF
cdr3_nt: TGTGCCAGTAGTATTGAGGACAAGAACACCGGGGAGCTGTTTTTT

d_call: .
v_call: TRBV4-2
clone_size: .
j_call: TRBJ1-6
cdr3_aa: CASSERITDSSSYNSPLHF
cdr3_nt: TGTGCCAGCAGCGAACGGATTACAGATTCCAGCTCCTATAATTCACCCCTCCACTTT

d_call: .
v_call: TRBV5-4
clone_size: .
j_call: TRBJ2-5
cdr3_aa: CASSLWSQYF
cdr3_nt: TGTGCCAGCAGTCTATGGTCCCAGTACTTC

d_call: TRBD1
v_call: TRBV7-3
clone_size: .
j_call: TRBJ2-7
cdr3_aa: CASSYGQGPLEEQYF
cdr3_nt: TGTGCCAGCAGCTACGGACAGGGGCCCTTAGAGGAGCAGTACTTC

d_call: TRBD1
v_call: TRBV7-9
clone_size: .
j_call: TRBJ2-7
cdr3_aa: CATQTGTTDEQYF
cdr3_nt: TGTGCCACCCAGACAGGGACGACCGACGAGCAGTACTTC

d_call: .
v_call: TRBV7-6
clone_size: .
j_call: TRBJ2-3
cdr3_aa: CASSPTGSGADTQYF
cdr3_nt: TGTGCCAGCAGCCCGACGGGGAGTGGCGCAGATACGCAGTATTTT

d_call: .
v_call: TRBV7-3
clone_size: few
j_call: TRBJ2-2
cdr3_aa: CASSPQQGSGELFF
cdr3_nt: TGTGCCAGCAGCCCTCAACAAGGGAGCGGGGAGCTGTTTTTT

d_call: .
v_call: TRBV7-7
clone_size: .
j_call: TRBJ1-5
cdr3_aa: CASSLVYRRGGYSNQPQHF
cdr3_nt: TGTGCTAGCAGCTTAGTATACCGGAGGGGCGGCTATAGCAATCAGCCCCAGCATTTT

d_call: TRBD1
v_call: TRBV5-1
clone_size: .
j_call: TRBJ1-1
cdr3_aa: CASSLVPGQYTEAFF
cdr3_nt: TGCGCCAGCAGCTTGGTCCCGGGACAGTACACTGAAGCTTTCTTT

d_call: TRBD1
v_call: TRBV13
clone_size: few
j_call: TRBJ2-7
cdr3_aa: CASSGQGHNSYEQYF
cdr3_nt: TGTGCCAGCAGCGGACAGGGACACAACTCCTACGAGCAGTACTTC

d_call: .
v_call: TRBV6-5
clone_size: .
j_call: TRBJ1-2
cdr3_aa: CASIDSNYGYTF
cdr3_nt: TGTGCCAGCATCGACAGCAACTATGGCTACACCTTC

d_call: .
v_call: TRBV4-3
clone_size: .
j_call: TRBJ2-6
cdr3_aa: CASSQDLDGSGANVLTF
cdr3_nt: TGCGCCAGCAGCCAAGATCTTGACGGGTCTGGGGCCAACGTCCTGACTTTC

d_call: .
v_call: TRBV18
clone_size: .
j_call: TRBJ1-1
cdr3_aa: CASSPLSSRNTEAFF
cdr3_nt: TGTGCCAGCTCACCACTAAGTTCCAGGAACACTGAAGCTTTCTTT

d_call: .
v_call: TRBV5-1
clone_size: .
j_call: TRBJ2-7
cdr3_aa: CASSLGPGSSYEQYF
cdr3_nt: TGCGCCAGCAGCTTGGGACCCGGGAGCTCCTACGAGCAGTACTTC